This entry features one T cell receptor beta chain sequence. Its antigen is not identified. The sample originates from a study of response to subunit inactivated influenza vaccine. Study-wide findings and caveats: Each seasonal influenza vaccination, the authors suggested, recruits few new T cells.

TCRdb ran MiXCR on the RT-PCR reads and lists one entry per CDR3 protein. The sample contains under 800,000 distinct CDR3 sequences, approximately 15% of which appear only once. The sequence was obtained from a man aged 45-65 years who received an inactivated influenza vaccine. This material consisted of PBMCs from blood, taken around two weeks before vaccination.

CDR3 sequence (DNA): TGTGCCAGCAGTTCCCAGTGGTTTGCGGTCTTGGATACGCAGTATTTT. Its translation: CASSSQWFAVLDTQYF. The chain combines TRBV27 with TRBJ2-3; the D is unclear. Trimming shortened V by 4 bases and J by 6 bases, and 20 bases separated the two germline ends. In germline, CDR1 is MNHEY, CDR2 SMNVEV (reference sequence). This CDR3 region has 16 residues.